These 2 T cell receptor beta chains originate from one sample sequenced in a study of T cell repertoires in cytomegalovirus infection. TCRdb re-derived calls from the reads in MiXCR, one entry per CDR3 protein. The sample shows around 180,000 distinct CDR3 sequences, over 25% of them seen only once. Material for sequencing was PBMCs. These receptors all come from a human donor in good health (CMV status not recorded). Some clones in this sample may be carry-over from other donors' samples.

The chain carries TRBV19 and TRBJ1-1; no firm D call. Trimming left V 8 bases short and J 2 bases short, with 15 bases between. CDR1 LNHDA and CDR2 SQIVND come from the germline V gene (reference sequence). This CDR3 region has 14 residues. CDR3 coding DNA: TGTGCCAGTCTACCGAGGGAGGGAAACACTGAAGCTTTCTTT. Its protein product is CASLPREGNTEAFF.

The V call is TRBV20-1, the J call TRBJ1-3, with D unclear. CDR1 and CDR2 from the germline V gene are DFQATT and SNEGSKA (reference sequence). Trimming took 5 bases from V and 0 from J, leaving 23 bases between them. This CDR3 is built from 18 residues. For the CDR3, the DNA is TGCAGTGCTCTAACACCTATCCATGGACCTTTCTCTGGAAACACCATATATTTT. Translating it yields CSALTPIHGPFSGNTIYF.